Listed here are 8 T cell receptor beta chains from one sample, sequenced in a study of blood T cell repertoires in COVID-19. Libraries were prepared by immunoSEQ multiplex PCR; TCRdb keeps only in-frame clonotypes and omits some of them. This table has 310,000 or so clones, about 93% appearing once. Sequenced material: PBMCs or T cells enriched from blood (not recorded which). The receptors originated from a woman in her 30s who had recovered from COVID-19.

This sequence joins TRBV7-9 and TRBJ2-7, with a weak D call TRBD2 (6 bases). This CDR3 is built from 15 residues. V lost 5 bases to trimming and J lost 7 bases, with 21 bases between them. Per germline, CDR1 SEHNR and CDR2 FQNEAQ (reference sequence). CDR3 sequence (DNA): TGTGCCAGCAGCGACACCGGGACTCATACGGGTGAGCAGTACTTC. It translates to CASSDTGTHTGEQYF.

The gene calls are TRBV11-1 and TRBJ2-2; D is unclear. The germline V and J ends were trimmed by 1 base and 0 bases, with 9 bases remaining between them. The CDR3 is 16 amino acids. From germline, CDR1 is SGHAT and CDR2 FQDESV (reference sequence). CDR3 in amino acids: CASSLGAGSNTGELFF. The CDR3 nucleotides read TGTGCCAGCAGCTTAGGAGCAGGTTCGAACACCGGGGAGCTGTTTTTT.

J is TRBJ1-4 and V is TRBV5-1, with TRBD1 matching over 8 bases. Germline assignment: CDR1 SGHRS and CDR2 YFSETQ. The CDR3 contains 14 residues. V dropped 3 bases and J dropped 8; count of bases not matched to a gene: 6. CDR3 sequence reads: CASSSTGGWEKLFF. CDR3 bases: TGCGCCAGCAGCTCTACAGGGGGTTGGGAAAAACTGTTTTTT.

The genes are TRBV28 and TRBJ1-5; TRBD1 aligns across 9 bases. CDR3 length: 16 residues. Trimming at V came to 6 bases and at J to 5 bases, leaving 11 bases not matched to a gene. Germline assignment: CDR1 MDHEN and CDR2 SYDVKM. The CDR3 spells CASRPSGQGPYQPQHF. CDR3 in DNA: TGTGCCAGCAGGCCCAGCGGACAGGGGCCATATCAGCCCCAGCATTTT.

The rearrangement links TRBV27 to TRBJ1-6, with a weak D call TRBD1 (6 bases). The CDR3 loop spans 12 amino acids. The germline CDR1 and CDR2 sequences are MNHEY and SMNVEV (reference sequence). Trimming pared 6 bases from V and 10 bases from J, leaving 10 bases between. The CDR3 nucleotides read TGTGCCAGCAGCAGGGGACGATCACCCCTCCACTTT. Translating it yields CASSRGRSPLHF.

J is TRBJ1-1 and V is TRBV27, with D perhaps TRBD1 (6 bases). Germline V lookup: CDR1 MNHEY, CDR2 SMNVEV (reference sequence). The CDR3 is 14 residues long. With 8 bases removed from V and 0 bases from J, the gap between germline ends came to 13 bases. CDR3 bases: TGTGCCAGCGCAGGACAGACTTTGAACACTGAAGCTTTCTTT. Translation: CASAGQTLNTEAFF.

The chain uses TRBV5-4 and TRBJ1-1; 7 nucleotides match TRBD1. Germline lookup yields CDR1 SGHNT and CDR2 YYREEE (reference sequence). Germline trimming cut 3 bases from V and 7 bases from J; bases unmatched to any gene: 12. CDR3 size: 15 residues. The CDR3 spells CASSWYRGPTVEAFF. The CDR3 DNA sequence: TGTGCCAGCAGCTGGTACAGGGGTCCTACGGTTGAAGCTTTCTTT.

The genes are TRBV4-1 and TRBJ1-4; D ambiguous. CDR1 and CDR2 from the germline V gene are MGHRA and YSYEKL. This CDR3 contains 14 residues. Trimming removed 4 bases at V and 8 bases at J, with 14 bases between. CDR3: CASSPPGLMEKLFF. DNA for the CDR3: TGCGCCAGCAGCCCCCCGGGGTTGATGGAAAAACTGTTTTTT.